This TCR beta chain was recorded in a study of cytomegalovirus exposure and HLA in healthy donors. Regarding the study as a whole: HLA restriction was apparent for most CMV-associated TCR beta chains in a later analysis.

V gave up 2 bases and J gave up 0 bases, with 10 bases separating them. The germline gives CDR1 LNHNV, CDR2 YYDKDF (reference sequence). The CDR3 contains 15 residues. This clone was found once. Its cognate antigen is unknown. Use of 60 Vbeta and 13 Jbeta primers characterized the PCR. The table came from immunoSEQ multiplex PCR; TCRdb's copy has only in-frame clones and leaves some out. The data show some 140,000 clones, about four fifths seen once. The receptor comes from a female donor in good health and CMV-seronegative. The chain uses TRBV15 and TRBJ1-2; weak D call: TRBD1 (6 bases). Specimen: PBMCs. CDR3 loop: CATSRLDRANYGYTF. The CDR3 nucleotides read TGTGCCACCAGCAGATTGGACAGAGCTAACTATGGCTACACCTTC.